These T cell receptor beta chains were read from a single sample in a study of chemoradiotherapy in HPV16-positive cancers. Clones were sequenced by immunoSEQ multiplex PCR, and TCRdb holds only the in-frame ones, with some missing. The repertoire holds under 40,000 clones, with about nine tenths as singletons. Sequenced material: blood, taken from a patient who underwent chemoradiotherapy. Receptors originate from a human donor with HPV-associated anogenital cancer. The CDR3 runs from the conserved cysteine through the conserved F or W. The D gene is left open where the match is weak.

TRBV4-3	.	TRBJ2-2	TGCGCCAGCAGCCAAGCCGGGGGCCCCACCGGGGAGCTGTTTTTT	CASSQAGGPTGELFF
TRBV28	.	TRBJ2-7	TGTGCCAGCAGTTTTCCCCGAGCGGGACAGTTAGGTTACGAGCAGTACTTC	CASSFPRAGQLGYEQYF
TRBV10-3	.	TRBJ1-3	TGTGCCATCAGTGAAGCGAGCTCTGGAAACACCATATATTTT	CAISEASSGNTIYF
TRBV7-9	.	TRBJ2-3	TGTGCCAGCAGCAGGGACTGGGGCTCGGGCACAGATACGCAGTATTTT	CASSRDWGSGTDTQYF
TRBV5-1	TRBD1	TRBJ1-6	TGCGCCAGCAGCATGGACAGGGGGGGATCACCCCTCCACTTT	CASSMDRGGSPLHF
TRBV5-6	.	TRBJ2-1	TGTGCCAGCACCGGCGGCTTCGAGCAGTTCTTC	CASTGGFEQFF
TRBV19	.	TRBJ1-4	TGTGCCAGTAGTCAGACAGGATTGGGCGAAAAACTGTTTTTT	CASSQTGLGEKLFF
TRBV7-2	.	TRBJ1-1	TGTGCCAGCAGCGACCTGAGCGCCTTGAACACTGAAGCTTTCTTT	CASSDLSALNTEAFF
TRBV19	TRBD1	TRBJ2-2	TGTGCCAGTAGTATACCCCCGGGACAGGCGCACACCGGGGAGCTGTTTTTT	CASSIPPGQAHTGELFF
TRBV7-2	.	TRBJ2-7	TGTGCCAGCAGCTGGAGCGGCTACGAGCAGTACTTC	CASSWSGYEQYF
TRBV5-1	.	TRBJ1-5	TGCGCCAGCAGCTTGGCCGGGATGGAGGAGCCCCAGCATTTT	CASSLAGMEEPQHF